Presented here are 27 T cell receptor beta chains from one specimen sequenced in a study of OX40 agonist ivuxolimab in advanced cancers. Generated by immunoSEQ multiplex PCR, the TCRdb table keeps only in-frame clones and is missing some. The data hold under 95,000 clones, with roughly nine tenths observed a single time. Sequenced material: CD4+ or CD8+ T cells sorted from blood, taken in a trial of the OX40 agonist ivuxolimab. The receptors originated from an adult with an advanced solid tumor such as melanoma, head and neck, liver or kidney cancer.

The gene calls are TRBV6-5 and TRBJ2-3, with 9 bases lining up with TRBD2. V lost 8 bases, J lost 3 bases, and 6 bases stayed unmatched. Germline values: CDR1 MNHEY, CDR2 SVGAGI. This CDR3 has 14 amino acids. Here the CDR3 DNA reads TGTGCCAGCGGGCGGGGGGGCCTAACAGATACGCAGTATTTT. It specifies CASGRGGLTDTQYF.

V is TRBV10-3 and J is TRBJ1-2, with TRBD1 matching over 7 bases. The CDR3 is made up of 13 amino acids. Germline V lookup: CDR1 ENHRY, CDR2 SYGVKD. V shed 6 bases and J 4 bases; nucleotides not matched to a gene: 5. CDR3 sequence reads: CAIRDRSIYGYTF. CDR3 DNA: TGTGCCATCAGGGACAGGAGTATCTATGGCTACACCTTC.

The chain joins TRBV5-5 to TRBJ2-3, with D possibly TRBD1 on 5 matching bases. Trimming cost V 2 bases and J 5 bases, with 9 bases left between them. The germline gives CDR1 SGHKS, CDR2 YYEKEE (reference sequence). This CDR3 spans 13 amino acids. CDR3 in DNA: TGTGCCAGCAGCTTCTCCAGGGAAGATACGCAGTATTTT. Its translation: CASSFSREDTQYF.

The chain couples TRBV11-3 to TRBJ2-1; possible D gene TRBD1, 6 bases. The length of the CDR3 is 14 residues. Deletions cut 3 bases from V and 5 bases from J, with 11 bases between. Germline CDR1 SGHNT, CDR2 YENEEA. This CDR3 is CASSFRQADNEQFF. CDR3 bases: TGTGCCAGCAGCTTTCGACAGGCCGACAATGAGCAGTTCTTC.

This clone came up once. The gene calls are TRBV11-2 and TRBJ1-2, with D uncertain. Deletions cut 4 bases from V and 7 bases from J, with 16 bases between. The CDR3 is 14 residues long. Germline V lookup: CDR1 SGHAT, CDR2 FQNNGV. The CDR3 loop reads CASSSSGGASGYTF. The CDR3 DNA reads as TGTGCCAGCAGCTCTAGCGGAGGCGCTTCTGGCTACACCTTC.

This clone was found a few times. The rearrangement links TRBV2 to TRBJ1-5; no firm D call. The V gene lost 4 bases and the J gene lost 7 bases, with 14 bases spanning the gap. Germline V gene sequence: CDR1 SNHLY, CDR2 FYNNEI. This CDR3 has 14 residues. The CDR3 loop reads CASSVGKGGQPQHF. The DNA for the CDR3 is TGTGCCAGCAGTGTTGGGAAGGGCGGGCAGCCCCAGCATTTT.

The gene calls are TRBV28 and TRBJ1-4, with 7 bases identical to TRBD1. The CDR3 loop spans 16 amino acids. CDR1 is MDHEN and CDR2 is SYDVKM in the germline V gene. The trim removed 5 bases at V and 1 base at J, leaving 7 bases unmatched. The CDR3, as DNA: TGTGCCAGCAGTCCTGGACAGGTTGGAACTAATGAAAAACTGTTTTTT. It yields the protein CASSPGQVGTNEKLFF.

V usage is TRBV12-5 and J usage is TRBJ2-2; D is undetermined. The V and J ends lost 3 bases and 0 bases respectively, with 5 bases between them. The germline V gene has CDR1 LGHNT and CDR2 FRNRAP. CDR3 length: 14 residues. The CDR3 here is CASGFDTNTGELFF. CDR3 bases: TGTGCTAGTGGTTTCGACACGAACACCGGGGAGCTGTTTTTT.

The chain couples TRBV19 to TRBJ2-7; possibly TRBD1 for D (5 bases). V was clipped by 2 bases and J by 6 bases, with 14 bases between them. The CDR3 length is 14 residues. CDR1 and CDR2 from the germline V gene are LNHDA and SQIVND (reference sequence). CDR3 sequence: CASSIRLGQGEQYF. As DNA, the CDR3 is TGTGCCAGTAGTATACGACTGGGGCAGGGCGAGCAGTACTTC.

This chain links TRBV11-3 with TRBJ2-3, with a tentative D call TRBD2 (5 bases). V was pared by 4 bases and J by 6 bases, with 11 bases between. The CDR3 contains 13 residues. CDR1 SGHNT and CDR2 YENEEA come from the germline V gene. The CDR3: CASSYSGMDTQYF. Written as DNA, the CDR3 is TGTGCCAGCAGCTACTCGGGAATGGATACGCAGTATTTT.

The genes are TRBV4-3 and TRBJ1-2, with D tentatively TRBD1 (6 bases). The germline V and J ends were trimmed by 0 bases and 3 bases, with 11 bases remaining between them. CDR1 and CDR2 from the germline V gene are LGHNA and YSLEER. There are 15 residues in the CDR3. Here the CDR3 reads CASSQDHRDDYGYTF. CDR3 coding DNA: TGCGCCAGCAGCCAAGATCACAGGGACGACTATGGCTACACCTTC.

This clone was seen more than once but under ten times. CDR3 in amino acids: CSASRVEAFF. The CDR3, as DNA: TGCAGTGCTAGCAGGGTTGAAGCTTTCTTT. The chain joins TRBV20-1 to TRBJ1-1; a weak D match, TRBD1 (5 bases). Germline V CDR1 and CDR2: DFQATT, SNEGSKA (reference sequence). This CDR3 is built from 10 residues. Trimming removed 3 bases from V and 7 bases from J, with 6 bases in between.

This rearrangement joins TRBV10-2 to TRBJ1-4; D is uncertain. This CDR3 comprises 13 residues. Trimming took 6 bases from V and 10 from J, leaving 15 bases between them. Germline lookup yields CDR1 WSHSY and CDR2 SAAADI. CDR3 DNA: TGCGCCAGCAGCGACGGGCCCGAAGGAAAACTGTTTTTT. Its translation is CASSDGPEGKLFF.

This clone showed up just once. V and J are TRBV15 and TRBJ2-1; possible D gene TRBD2, 7 bases. CDR3 length: 13 amino acids. V lost 5 bases and J 6 bases, leaving 11 bases between the germline ends. Germline V gives CDR1 LNHNV, CDR2 YYDKDF (reference sequence). The CDR3 nucleotides read TGTGCCACCAGCGAGGGGGGGGCCAATGAGCAGTTCTTC. The encoded protein is CATSEGGANEQFF.

This clone was counted a few times. V and J are TRBV18 and TRBJ2-5, with no clear D. V was clipped by 6 bases and J by 5 bases, with 4 bases between them. The CDR3 is made up of 10 amino acids. Germline-derived CDR1 and CDR2 are KGHSH and LQKENI. The DNA for the CDR3 is TGTGCCAGCTCCGGGGAGACCCAGTACTTC. Translating it yields CASSGETQYF.

J is TRBJ2-1 and V is TRBV7-2, with D perhaps being TRBD1 or TRBD2 (6 bases each). Trimming took 3 bases from V and 3 from J, leaving 12 bases between them. CDR3 length: 15 amino acids. Germline CDR1 reads SGHTA; CDR2 reads FQGNSA. The CDR3 sequence: CASSFGGSFYNEQFF. The CDR3 nucleotides read TGTGCCAGCAGCTTCGGGGGCTCTTTCTACAATGAGCAGTTCTTC.

V gene TRBV28 combines with J gene TRBJ1-5; 12 bases agree with TRBD1. Germline lookup yields CDR1 MDHEN and CDR2 SYDVKM. There are 16 residues in the CDR3. V was pared by 6 bases and J by 5 bases, with 8 bases of the junction left unmatched. CDR3 in amino acids: CASSPGTGGPYQPQHF. DNA of the CDR3: TGTGCCAGCAGCCCCGGGACAGGGGGCCCGTATCAGCCCCAGCATTTT.

This clone has more than one count but fewer than ten. The CDR3 nucleotides read TGTGCCAGCAGCTTAAACGGGGGCAGCGCCCAGACCGAGCAGTACTTC. As protein: CASSLNGGSAQTEQYF. The chain recombines TRBV7-3 with TRBJ2-7; possibly TRBD1 or TRBD2 for D (6 bases each). Germline CDR1 is SGHTA and CDR2 is FQGTGA. The CDR3 sequence is 16 residues long. V was trimmed by 1 base and J by 6 bases, leaving 19 bases between them.

V is TRBV19 and J is TRBJ2-5; 10 bases are a match to TRBD1. There are 15 residues in the CDR3. CDR1 is LNHDA and CDR2 is SQIVND in the germline V gene (reference sequence). V gave up 0 bases and J gave up 3 bases; unmatched junction bases: 1. The CDR3, as DNA: TGTGCCAGTAGTATAGAGACAGGGGGCAAAGAGACCCAGTACTTC. Translated, it gives CASSIETGGKETQYF.

The chain recombines TRBV5-4 with TRBJ1-1; TRBD1 matches 8 bases. This CDR3 is 16 amino acids long. V dropped 4 bases and J dropped 4; count of bases not matched to a gene: 12. Germline V gene sequence: CDR1 SGHNT, CDR2 YYREEE (reference sequence). The CDR3 bases are TGTGCCAGCAGCCCAGGACAGGGAAGAGGGGGCACTGAAGCTTTCTTT. Translation: CASSPGQGRGGTEAFF.

V is TRBV5-1 and J is TRBJ1-2, with 7 bases that match TRBD1. CDR3 length equals 14 residues. Trimming at V came to 3 bases and at J to 7 bases, leaving 9 bases not matched to a gene. Germline assignment: CDR1 SGHRS and CDR2 YFSETQ. In DNA form, the CDR3 reads TGCGCCAGCAGCTCGACAGGGTCATTGGGTGGCTACACCTTC. Amino acid sequence: CASSSTGSLGGYTF.

The chain links TRBV7-9 to TRBJ2-7, with D possibly being TRBD1 (5 bases). In germline, CDR1 is SEHNR, CDR2 FQNEAQ (reference sequence). This CDR3 spans 15 amino acids. Between the trimmed V and J ends, which lost 7 bases and 2 bases, there was a span of 18 bases. This chain's CDR3 is CASTPGATLTYEQYF. CDR3 coding DNA: TGTGCCAGCACCCCTGGGGCTACCCTAACCTACGAGCAGTACTTC.

This chain links TRBV5-3 with TRBJ2-7, with 9 bases lining up with TRBD1. TRBV5-3 counts as an open reading frame of uncertain function. The CDR3 length is 12 residues. J was trimmed by 6 bases and V by 6 bases; bases with no gene match: 4. The CDR3 loop reads CARNDRGGEQYF. The CDR3 DNA is TGTGCCAGAAACGACAGGGGGGGCGAGCAGTACTTC.

This clone was found a few times. The rearrangement links TRBV6-1 to TRBJ2-7; tentatively, D is TRBD2 (6 bases). The V end lost 3 bases, the J end lost 6 bases, and 12 bases lay between the germline ends. The CDR3 is 13 residues long. CDR1 and CDR2 (germline): MNHNS, SASEGT. CDR3 nucleotide sequence: TGTGCCAGCAGTGAGGAGCGGGTGCTCGAGCAGTACTTC. It encodes CASSEERVLEQYF.

CDR3: CASSVEDAGYNEQFF. For the CDR3, the DNA is TGTGCCAGCAGCGTAGAGGACGCAGGGTACAATGAGCAGTTCTTC. This chain uses TRBV9 with TRBJ2-1; tentatively, D is TRBD1 (5 bases). The CDR3 totals 15 residues. CDR1 is SGDLS and CDR2 is YYNGEE in the germline V gene. The germline V and J ends were trimmed by 0 bases and 4 bases, with 11 bases remaining between them.

The rearrangement links TRBV6-5 to TRBJ2-1; 7 positions agree with TRBD1. The CDR3 loop spans 13 amino acids. The germline V gene has CDR1 MNHEY and CDR2 SVGAGI. J gave up 3 bases and V 6 bases, and 2 bases lay outside the gene matches. The CDR3 here is CASSGTVYNEQFF. DNA for the CDR3: TGTGCCAGCAGCGGGACAGTCTACAATGAGCAGTTCTTC.

This chain uses TRBV28 with TRBJ1-5, with a weak D call TRBD1 (6 bases). The CDR3 extends over 15 amino acids. Trimming left V 5 bases short and J 1 base short, with 12 bases between. The germline V gene encodes CDR1 MDHEN and CDR2 SYDVKM. The CDR3 DNA sequence: TGTGCCAGCAGTCCGGGGGCCACCAGCAATCAGCCCCAGCATTTT. Its protein is CASSPGATSNQPQHF.